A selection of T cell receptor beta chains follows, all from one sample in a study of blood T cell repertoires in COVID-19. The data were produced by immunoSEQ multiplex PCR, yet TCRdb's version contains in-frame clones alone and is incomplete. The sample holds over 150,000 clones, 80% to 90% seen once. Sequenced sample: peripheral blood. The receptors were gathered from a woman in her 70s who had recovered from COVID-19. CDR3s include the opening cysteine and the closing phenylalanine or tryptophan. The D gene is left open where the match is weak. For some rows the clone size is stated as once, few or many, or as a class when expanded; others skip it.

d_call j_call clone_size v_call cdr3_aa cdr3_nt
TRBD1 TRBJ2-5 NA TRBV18 CASSPRDSQETQYF TGTGCCAGCTCACCCCGGGACAGCCAAGAGACCCAGTACTTC
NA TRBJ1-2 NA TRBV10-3 CAISDPDTEGGGYTF TGTGCCATCAGTGATCCAGACACCGAGGGTGGGGGCTACACCTTC
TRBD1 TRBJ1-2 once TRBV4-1 CASSHGTGGYYGYTF TGCGCCAGCAGCCACGGGACAGGGGGATACTATGGCTACACCTTC
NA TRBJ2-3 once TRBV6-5 CASSYSGGTQYF TGTGCCAGCAGTTACTCGGGGGGTACGCAGTATTTT
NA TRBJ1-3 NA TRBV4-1 CASSTRAGGNTIYF TGCGCCAGCAGTACCAGGGCAGGGGGAAACACCATATATTTT
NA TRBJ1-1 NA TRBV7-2 CASSFTGSTEAFF TGTGCCAGCAGCTTTACCGGGAGCACTGAAGCTTTCTTT
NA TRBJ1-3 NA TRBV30 CAWTNGLSGNTIYF TGTGCCTGGACCAACGGACTCTCTGGAAACACCATATATTTT
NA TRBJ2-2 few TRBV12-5 CASGLGHTGELFF TGTGCTAGTGGTCTCGGACATACCGGGGAGCTGTTTTTT
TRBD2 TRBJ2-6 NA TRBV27 CASRTSGEGANVLTF TGTGCCAGCAGGACTAGCGGGGAGGGGGCCAACGTCCTGACTTTC
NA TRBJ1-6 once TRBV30 CAWSVWPHYNSPLHF TGTGCCTGGAGTGTGTGGCCCCACTATAATTCACCCCTCCACTTT
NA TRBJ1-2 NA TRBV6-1 CASSEGPGGYGYTF TGTGCCAGCAGTGAAGGTCCGGGTGGCTATGGCTACACCTTC
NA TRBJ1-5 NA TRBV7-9 CASSPSGGNQPQHF TGTGCCAGCAGCCCAAGCGGGGGGAATCAGCCCCAGCATTTT
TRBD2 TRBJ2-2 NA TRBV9 CASSGSGRPTGELFF TGTGCCAGCAGCGGTAGCGGGAGGCCCACCGGGGAGCTGTTTTTT
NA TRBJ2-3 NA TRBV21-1 CASPRDRESF TGTGCCAGCCCCAGGGACAGGGAGTCTTTT
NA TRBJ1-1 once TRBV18 CASSPPGFGNTEAFF TGTGCCAGCTCACCACCGGGCTTCGGGAACACTGAAGCTTTCTTT
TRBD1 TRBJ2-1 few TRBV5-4 CASSQGVRIYEQFF TGTGCCAGCAGCCAGGGGGTCCGGATTTATGAGCAGTTCTTC
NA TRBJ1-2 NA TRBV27 CASSLGGSYGRRGYTF TGTGCCAGCAGTTTGGGGGGGTCCTACGGGCGTCGTGGCTACACCTTC
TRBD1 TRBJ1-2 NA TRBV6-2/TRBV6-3 CASSRTGERGYGYTF TGTGCCAGCAGCAGGACAGGGGAACGGGGCTATGGCTACACCTTC
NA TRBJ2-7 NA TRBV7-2 CASSLAGGYEQYF TGTGCCAGCAGCTTGGCCGGGGGCTACGAGCAGTACTTC
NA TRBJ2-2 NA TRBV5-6 CASSWDQGTGELFF TGTGCCAGCAGCTGGGACCAGGGGACCGGGGAGCTGTTTTTT
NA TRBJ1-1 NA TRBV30 CAWSLRGGNTEAFF TGTGCCTGGAGCCTCAGGGGCGGGAACACTGAAGCTTTCTTT
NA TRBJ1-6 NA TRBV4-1 CASSQDRGSSYNSPLHF TGCGCCAGCAGCCAAGATCGGGGGAGCTCCTATAATTCACCCCTCCACTTT
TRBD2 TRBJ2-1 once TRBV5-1 CASSPQAGGYNEQFF TGCGCCAGCAGCCCCCAGGCGGGGGGGTACAATGAGCAGTTCTTC
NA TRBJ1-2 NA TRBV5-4 CASSLVAGPSYGYTF TGTGCCAGCAGCTTGGTGGCAGGGCCCAGCTATGGCTACACCTTC
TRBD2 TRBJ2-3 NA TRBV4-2 CASSQDGVAGTTDTQYF TGTGCCAGCAGCCAAGATGGGGTAGCGGGGACCACAGATACGCAGTATTTT
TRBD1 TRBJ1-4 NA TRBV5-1 CASGPGQGGGEKLFF TGCGCCAGCGGCCCAGGACAGGGGGGAGGAGAAAAACTGTTTTTT
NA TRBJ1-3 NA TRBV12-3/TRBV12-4 CASSATGGNTIYF TGTGCCAGCAGTGCCACAGGTGGAAACACCATATATTTT
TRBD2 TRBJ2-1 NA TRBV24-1 CANGGGPTSYNEQFF TGTGCCAACGGGGGGGGGCCAACATCCTACAATGAGCAGTTCTTC
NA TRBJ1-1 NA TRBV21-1 CATPGVNTEAFF TGTGCCACCCCAGGGGTGAACACTGAAGCTTTCTTT
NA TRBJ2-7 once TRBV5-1 CASSDSAYEQYF TGCGCCAGCAGCGACTCCGCCTACGAGCAGTACTTC
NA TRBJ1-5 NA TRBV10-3 CAIGGGQPQHF TGTGCCATCGGCGGGGGCCAGCCCCAGCATTTT
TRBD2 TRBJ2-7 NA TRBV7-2 CASSPPERGGSNYEQYF TGTGCCAGCAGCCCCCCCGAAAGGGGCGGGAGTAACTACGAGCAGTACTTC
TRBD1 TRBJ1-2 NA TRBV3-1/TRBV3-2 CASSPRTGVKYPGYTF TGTGCCAGCAGCCCCCGGACAGGGGTTAAGTATCCCGGCTACACCTTC
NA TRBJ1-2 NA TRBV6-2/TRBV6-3 CASSYSIGYTF TGTGCCAGCAGTTACTCTATAGGCTACACCTTC
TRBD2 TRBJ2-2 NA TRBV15 CATSRAPPAPGLWGGTGELFF TGTGCCACCAGCAGAGCGCCCCCTGCCCCGGGACTATGGGGCGGCACCGGGGAGCTGTTTTTT
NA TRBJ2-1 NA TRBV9 CASSVVGAAGEQFF TGTGCCAGCAGCGTAGTTGGAGCAGCCGGTGAGCAGTTCTTC
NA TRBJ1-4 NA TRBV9 CASSPRSVNEKLFF TGTGCCAGCAGCCCCCGTTCCGTTAATGAAAAACTGTTTTTT
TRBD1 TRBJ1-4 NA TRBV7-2 CASSLRDREKLFF TGTGCCAGCAGCCTTCGGGACAGGGAAAAACTGTTTTTT
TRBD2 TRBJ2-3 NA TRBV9 CASSVAGGVADTQYF TGTGCCAGCAGCGTAGCTGGGGGGGTCGCAGATACGCAGTATTTT
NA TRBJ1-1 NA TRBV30 CAWTPRTDPNTEAFF TGTGCCTGGACCCCCAGGACAGATCCGAACACTGAAGCTTTCTTT
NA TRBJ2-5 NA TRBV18 CASSPTELETQYF TGTGCCAGCTCACCGACAGAATTAGAGACCCAGTACTTC
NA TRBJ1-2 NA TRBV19 CASINRESGYTF TGTGCCAGTATCAACAGGGAGAGCGGCTACACCTTC
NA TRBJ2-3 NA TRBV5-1 CASSRIQGSDTQYF TGCGCCAGCAGCCGGATTCAGGGGTCAGATACGCAGTATTTT
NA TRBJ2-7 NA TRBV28 CASITGSYEQYF TGTGCCAGCATCACCGGGTCCTACGAGCAGTACTTC
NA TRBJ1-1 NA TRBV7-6 CASSKTFMNTEAFF TGTGCCAGCAGCAAAACATTCATGAACACTGAAGCTTTCTTT